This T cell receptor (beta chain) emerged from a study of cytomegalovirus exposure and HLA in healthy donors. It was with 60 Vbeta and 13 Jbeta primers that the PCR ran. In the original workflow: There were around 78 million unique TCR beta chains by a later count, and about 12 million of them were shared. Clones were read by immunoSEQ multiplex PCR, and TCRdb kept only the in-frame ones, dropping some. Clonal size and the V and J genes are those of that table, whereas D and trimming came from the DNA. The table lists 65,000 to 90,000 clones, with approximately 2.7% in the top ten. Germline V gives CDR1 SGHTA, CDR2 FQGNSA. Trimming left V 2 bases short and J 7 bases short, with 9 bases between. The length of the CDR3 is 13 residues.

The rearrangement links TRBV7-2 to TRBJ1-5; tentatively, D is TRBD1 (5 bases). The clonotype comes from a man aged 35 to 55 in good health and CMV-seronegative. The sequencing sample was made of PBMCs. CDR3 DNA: TGTGCCAGCAGCTTAACAGGTACCCAGCCCCAGCATTTT. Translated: CASSLTGTQPQHF.